This TCR beta chain was profiled in a study of cytomegalovirus exposure and HLA in healthy donors (dated by TCRdb to between 2016 and 2019). Regarding the study in general: In an earlier analysis of about 560 of the donors, roughly 300 Gb of sequence data and roughly 100 million unique TCR beta sequences from some 170 million T cells were reported. All discovery cohort repertoires had been generated on a single sequencing platform. An early release that covered 640 HLA-typed donors contained approximately 300 gigabases of sequencing data and tens of millions of unique TCR sequences. Across 300 to 400 genotyped donors of the cohort, an average of about 240,000 unique TCR beta nucleotide sequences per donor were sequenced, and 15% to 20% of those sequences were non-productive. Rather than drawing on any new phenotypic data, the later analysis identified candidate immune exposures from TCR beta sequences and the way those sequences occurred across donors. The number of typed donors differed by locus: about 629-640 for A, B, C, DRB1 and DQB1; some 500 for DQA1; 606 for DPA1; and some 430 for DPB1. Five DR-DQ haplotypes were handled as single units for association and clustering, since linkage in the cohort was strong. Both class I and class II loci were covered by HLA typing, at four-digit resolution. Donor age, sex, ethnicity and CMV serostatus were collected together with the repertoire data. The study used immunosequencing to profile the T cell repertoires of 666 subjects and linked those repertoires to cytomegalovirus serostatus. The aim of the study was to test whether cataloging public T cell receptors could identify signatures of past pathogen exposure. Of the 398 genotyped donors, approximately 80% fell in the genetic ancestry cluster associated with self-reported Caucasian donors. A separate validation cohort of roughly 130 different subjects was used in addition to the roughly 720-subject first cohort. A later genetic analysis took genome-wide SNP genotypes for about three fifths of the roughly 700 donors and used that subset as a discovery cohort. To decide whether each TCR beta V gene segment behaved as functional or pseudogenic, an earlier analysis of fewer than 750 of the donors relied on high-throughput TCR beta sequencing. To predict cytomegalovirus infection status, the study brought together high-throughput TCR immunosequencing, statistical association of individual TCRs with disease status, and machine learning. To study patterns of TCR occurrence, a later analysis re-analyzed previously published TCR beta repertoires from 650 to 750 donors and added high-resolution HLA genotyping.

As to this clone: Its target antigen remains unknown. Base quality data are lacking; no much larger clone is found one base away.

CDR1 is given as SGHRS and CDR2 as YFSETQ, both from the germline V gene. V and J are trimmed by 0 bases and 0 bases, and the gene matches miss 5 bases of the junction. The CDR3, from cysteine to phenylalanine, totals 17 residues. The CDR3 DNA has 51 bases and is translated from base 1. What the work shows at the level of the full study, not this receptor alone: When HLA alleles, especially DR and DQ, strongly co-occurred, TCR associations were difficult to assign to individual alleles. The study gave a list of around 170 TCR beta chains associated with cytomegalovirus. An association between a missense DCLRE1C variant and V-gene and J-gene trimming of TCR beta chains was found in a later genetic analysis and replicated in an independent cohort. Correlated functional status among segregating V segments might reflect linkage disequilibrium, but an unknown experimental factor could not be ruled out. Immune exposure information for the cohort was limited to CMV serostatus. In this cohort, only TCR beta chains were sequenced, and detectable features were limited by the absence of alpha or paired-chain data. Three of the identified cytomegalovirus-associated TCR beta chains were confirmed in vitro to be specific for cytomegalovirus antigens. The authors suggested that the approach could potentially be extended to other disease states and immunological phenotypes. A further reported finding was that TCR beta sequences accurately predicted the HLA-A and HLA-B alleles for most subjects in the first cohort. Most TCR sequences were observed very rarely across donors, whereas some public TCRs were present in many individuals. The earlier analysis of approximately 560 of the donors excluded fewer than 20 rarely observed V segments, including chromosome 9 orphons, because counts were too low. Because the 87-base-pair reads could not distinguish some IMGT-functional V segments, including TRBV6-2 and TRBV6-3, those segments were excluded. A later analysis found that most CMV-associated TCR beta chains appeared HLA-restricted, with HLA associations seemingly driven largely by CMV exposure. Because HLA typing was unavailable for some donors at each locus, only the typed subset was used in association tests. Compared with equally common non-associated chains, HLA-associated TCR beta chains in a later analysis were more clonally expanded and had lower generation probabilities. Compared with the approximately 710-donor mean, donors in an Asian-associated ancestry cluster had fewer N-insertions in productive TCRs, according to a later genetic analysis. A later analysis reported that several top co-occurrence clusters appeared linked to parvovirus B19, influenza, CMV and Epstein-Barr virus. A later analysis found that TCR association rates varied across HLA loci, with DRB1 alleles showing the most associated TCRs and HLA-C alleles the fewest. Cytomegalovirus status was reported to be diagnosed by the classifier with high specificity and sensitivity in both the original and validation cohorts. A later analysis associated approximately 17,000 TCR beta sequences with specific HLA alleles at a false discovery rate of 0.05. Broadly in line with IMGT annotations, most TCR beta V segments showed up in productive rearrangements about 87% or about 30% of the time in an earlier analysis of several hundred of the donors. Presence/absence analyses assumed roughly uniform sequencing depth across donors, an assumption that may not hold. A cluster of highly shared sequence variants was judged likely to represent a technical artifact of the sequencing pipeline.

The method behind the library was the immunoSEQ multiplex PCR assay. For the multiplex PCR, a mixture combining 60 forward primers for TCR Vbeta segments and 13 reverse primers for TCR Jbeta segments was used. The CDR3 region of rearranged TCR beta genes was amplified from genomic DNA with a multiplex PCR assay. The amplified TCR beta libraries were sequenced on the Illumina HiSeq System as 87-base-pair reads. Per the authors' processing: In a later analysis, tens of millions of unique TCR beta chains were counted across the roughly 670 repertoires, and roughly 11 million of these chains were shared by at least two donors. To remove PCR and sequencing errors, raw reads were error-corrected and collapsed into unique sequences using a nearest-neighbor algorithm that merged closely related sequences. To assign V, D and J gene segments, CDR3 sequences were aligned to IMGT reference sequences. For a sequence to be retained, a match of at least six nucleotides to both a V gene segment and a J gene segment was required. Rearrangements were called productive when the CDR3 lacked stop codons and stayed in frame with V and J; all others were non-productive. CDR3 was defined according to IMGT convention as the region running from the second conserved V-encoded cysteine to the conserved J-encoded phenylalanine. The earlier analysis of a few hundred of the donors excluded any sequence lacking an unambiguous match to a single V gene segment. In an earlier analysis of about 590 of the donors, a V segment was called functional when productive rearrangements were above 56.7%, and segregating when the standard deviation between donors exceeded 5%. A statistical classification framework was developed to diagnose cytomegalovirus status using the catalog of TCR beta chain sequences. In a later analysis, TCR nucleotide sequences were compared against IMGT/GENE-DB human TR gene sequences so that V and J genes could be assigned. A later analysis assigned CDR3 sequences and most-parsimonious VDJ recombination scenarios with the TCRdist pipeline. In a later analysis, each TCR beta chain was defined by its CDR3 amino acid sequence together with its V-gene family, and reads without a unique V-gene family were excluded. A later analysis removed 450 to 600 highly shared, low-generation-probability nucleotide sequences to deal with suspected cross-contamination and a sequencing artifact. In a later analysis, a clonal expansion index was calculated for each public chain from normalized within-repertoire ranks of inferred template counts. In a later analysis, generation probabilities were computed using a VDJ recombination model fitted to out-of-frame rearrangements, and the results were checked against IGoR. In a later analysis, hypergeometric tests were used to score TCR-TCR, TCR-HLA and TCR-CMV co-occurrence, with a repertoire-size bias correction applied to TCR pairs. To estimate false discovery rates, a later analysis permuted the HLA or CMV assignments 20 times. In a later analysis, co-occurring TCRs were grouped using DBSCAN, with TCRdist sequence similarity added in when clustering inside HLA-allele-positive subsets. Co-occurrence clustering excluded repertoires with fewer than 30,000 or more than 120,000 public chains, plus five with anomalous nucleotide sharing. As stored in TCRdb, this immuneACCESS dataset retains in-frame rearrangements with V and J assigned. A fraction of the clones does not appear; measured against another copy, unresolved V genes explain less than half of the discrepancy, and the remainder lacks a known reason. V and J calls and clone size are given by that table; D and trimming were obtained from the DNA. This sample gives around 190,000 clones in total; about 9% of them show up just once. Of the sample, 1% to 1.5% is held by the ten largest clones.

The cohort consisted of hundreds of healthy bone marrow donors. At the time of sampling, every cohort member was nominally healthy, though immune exposures that went unrecorded were likely present. The donor tested CMV seropositive and was one of the 289 seropositive cohort members. A peripheral blood sample was collected from each donor, and TCR beta sequencing was performed on peripheral blood mononuclear cells. The Qiagen DNeasy Blood Extraction Kit was used to extract genomic DNA from the blood cell samples. The clonotype originates from a young woman in good health and CMV-seropositive. The rearranged chain carries TRBV5-1 and TRBJ1-3, and TRBD1 aligns with 8 junction nucleotides. The sample taken for sequencing was PBMCs. The DNA sequence is as follows: TGCGCCAGCAGCTTGGCGACAGGGGTGGACTCTGGAAACACCATATATTTT. Translated, this gives CASSLATGVDSGNTIYF. The variable domain in full, with residues beyond the CDR3 obtained from the reference TRBV5-1 and TRBJ1-3 genes, is KAGVTQTPRYLIKTRGQQVTLSCSPISGHRSVSWYQQTPGQGLQFLFEYFSETQRNKGNFPGRFSGRQFSNSRSEMNVSTLELGDSALYLCASSLATGVDSGNTIYFGEGSWLTVV.